The next 28 T cell receptor beta chains were all read from a single sample in a study of cytomegalovirus exposure and HLA in healthy donors. The study ran its PCR with 60 Vbeta and 13 Jbeta primers. Sequencing was performed with immunoSEQ multiplex PCR; in TCRdb, only in-frame clones are kept and a portion is missing. The sample yields more than 80,000 clones, roughly 67% seen once. Sequencing was done on a sample of PBMCs. The receptors here all came from a human donor in good health.

The CDR3 DNA follows: TGTGCCAGCAGCTTAACGGGGGAGGGACGACGGAAGACCCAGTACTTC. Translation gives CASSLTGEGRRKTQYF. The rearrangement uses TRBV7-3 and TRBJ2-5; 7 bases agree with TRBD2. Germline V gene sequence: CDR1 SGHTA, CDR2 FQGTGA. The ends lost 0 bases at V and 6 bases at J; junction bases unmatched: 10. The CDR3 spans 16 residues.

V usage is TRBV11-3 and J usage is TRBJ1-1; D gene unclear. CDR1 is SGHNT and CDR2 is YENEEA in the germline V gene. This CDR3 is 13 amino acids long. The V gene lost 1 base and the J gene lost 3 bases, with 6 bases spanning the gap. CDR3 region: CASSLVVDTEAFF. CDR3 nucleotide sequence: TGTGCCAGCAGCTTAGTGGTAGACACTGAAGCTTTCTTT.

This clone was detected a few times. The chain joins TRBV5-5 to TRBJ2-7; TRBD1 matches at 11 bases. The CDR3 extends over 19 amino acids. The germline gives CDR1 SGHKS, CDR2 YYEKEE (reference sequence). The V gene end was trimmed by 4 bases and the J gene end by 0 bases; junction bases not matched to a gene: 15. As DNA, the CDR3 is TGTGCCAGCAGCCAACGAGCGGGACAGGGGGTTACGAGCTCCTACGAGCAGTACTTC. It codes for CASSQRAGQGVTSSYEQYF.

The chain uses TRBV4-2 and TRBJ2-5; TRBD2 aligns across 13 bases. This CDR3 contains 19 residues. The germline V gene encodes CDR1 LGHNA and CDR2 YNFKEQ. V lost 0 bases to trimming and J lost 2 bases; unmatched junction nucleotides: 9. The CDR3, as DNA: TGTGCCAGCAGCCAAGAGTTGGGACTAGCGGGGACCAAACAAGAGACCCAGTACTTC. It specifies CASSQELGLAGTKQETQYF.

This clone was seen a few times. J is TRBJ1-5 and V is TRBV7-2; TRBD1 agrees at 7 bases. Germline V gene data show CDR1 as SGHTA and CDR2 as FQGNSA. Trimming at V came to 5 bases and at J to 6 bases, leaving 10 bases not matched to a gene. The CDR3 spans 15 residues. The DNA for the CDR3 is TGTGCCAGCAGCCCGACAGGGAGCAAGGGTCAGCCCCAGCATTTT. As protein: CASSPTGSKGQPQHF.

V is TRBV5-6 and J is TRBJ1-6; possibly TRBD1 for D (6 bases). The CDR3 is 14 amino acids. V lost 6 bases and J lost 4, with 11 bases in between. Germline V lookup: CDR1 SGHDT, CDR2 YYEEEE. This CDR3 reads CASNADSYNSPLHF. The CDR3 DNA is TGTGCCAGCAACGCGGACAGTTATAATTCACCCCTCCACTTT.

The genes are TRBV6-5 and TRBJ2-2, with TRBD2 as a possible D gene (6 bases). Trimming removed 7 bases at V and 7 bases at J, with 16 bases between. This CDR3 is built from 14 residues. Germline values: CDR1 MNHEY, CDR2 SVGAGI. The CDR3 bases are TGTGCCAGCACCTACGCCGGGGGAGGCGGGGAGCTGTTTTTT. This encodes CASTYAGGGGELFF.

This clone came up a few times. The chain has TRBV5-6 and TRBJ2-2, with 7 bases fitting TRBD1. CDR1 and CDR2 from the germline V gene are SGHDT and YYEEEE. CDR3 length: 17 amino acids. The V and J ends lost 4 bases and 5 bases, in that order; junction bases with no gene match: 14. CDR3 nucleotide sequence: TGTGCCAGCAGCCCCGGGACAGCGGCTGCGAGAACCGGGGAGCTGTTTTTT. It yields the protein CASSPGTAAARTGELFF. Supplemented by reference TRBV5-6 and TRBJ2-2, the full variable domain reads DAGVTQSPTHLIKTRGQQVTLRCSPKSGHDTVSWYQQALGQGPQFIFQYYEEEERQRGNFPDRFSGHQFPNYSSELNVNALLLGDSALYLCASSPGTAAARTGELFFGEGSRLTVL.

This clone was counted a few times. This chain connects TRBV7-9 to TRBJ1-1; 7 bases fit TRBD1. CDR1 SEHNR and CDR2 FQNEAQ come from the germline V gene (reference sequence). There are 15 residues in the CDR3. The ends lost 7 bases at V and 4 bases at J; junction bases unmatched: 12. Here the CDR3 reads CASTTPGGMITEAFF. CDR3 sequence (DNA): TGTGCCAGCACCACACCAGGGGGGATGATCACTGAAGCTTTCTTT.

The V call is TRBV4-1, the J call TRBJ2-2; D is perhaps TRBD1 (6 bases). Trimming took 3 bases from V and 5 from J, leaving 13 bases between them. In germline, CDR1 is MGHRA, CDR2 YSYEKL. The CDR3 extends over 15 amino acids. CDR3 region: CASSQEPGVTGELFF. Written as DNA, the CDR3 is TGCGCCAGCAGCCAGGAACCAGGGGTAACCGGGGAGCTGTTTTTT.

This chain joins TRBV19 and TRBJ2-5, with 10 nucleotides matching TRBD2. The V and J ends lost 5 bases and 4 bases, in that order; junction bases with no gene match: 1. The V gene's germline CDR1 is LNHDA and CDR2 SQIVND (reference sequence). The CDR3 consists of 13 residues. In DNA, the CDR3 is TGTGCCAGTAGTTGGACTAGCGGAGAGACCCAGTACTTC. It is translated as CASSWTSGETQYF.

This sequence joins TRBV7-9 and TRBJ1-2, with TRBD1 matching over 10 bases. The germline V gene encodes CDR1 SEHNR and CDR2 FQNEAQ (reference sequence). V dropped 3 bases and J dropped 4; count of bases not matched to a gene: 2. This CDR3 is built from 14 residues. The CDR3 loop is CASSFGTGAYGYTF. CDR3 DNA: TGTGCCAGCAGCTTCGGGACAGGGGCCTATGGCTACACCTTC.

V is TRBV9 and J is TRBJ1-5; D is unclear. CDR1 is SGDLS, CDR2 YYNGEE, per germline. V lost 3 bases and J lost 2, with 9 bases in between. The CDR3 is made up of 14 amino acids. CDR3 coding DNA: TGTGCCAGCAGCGCAGGAGGCGGCAATCAGCCCCAGCATTTT. Protein: CASSAGGGNQPQHF.

The chain is built from TRBV14 and TRBJ2-5; 8 bases are shared with TRBD1. The CDR3 consists of 16 residues. V gave up 5 bases and J gave up 2 bases; unmatched junction bases: 10. CDR1 SGHDN and CDR2 FVKESK come from the germline V gene. CDR3 nucleotide sequence: TGTGCCAGCAGCGTCGGACAGGGCTTCTCTCAAGAGACCCAGTACTTC. It is translated as CASSVGQGFSQETQYF.

This clone has a single count. This sequence joins TRBV15 and TRBJ1-4; D unresolved. Trimming shortened V by 0 bases and J by 12 bases, and 11 bases separated the two germline ends. The CDR3 extends over 13 amino acids. Germline CDR1 reads LNHNV; CDR2 reads YYDKDF (reference sequence). CDR3 nucleotide sequence: TGTGCCACCAGCAGAGATTTCAGTGAGGAACTGTTTTTT. Translated: CATSRDFSEELFF.

The chain recombines TRBV5-8 with TRBJ1-3, with D tentatively TRBD1 (5 bases). The CDR3 is 14 residues long. The germline V and J ends were trimmed by 5 bases and 0 bases, with 9 bases remaining between them. CDR1 is SGHTS, CDR2 YDEGEE, per germline. In DNA form, the CDR3 reads TGTGCCAGCAGTAGGGGCAGCTCTGGAAACACCATATATTTT. This translates into CASSRGSSGNTIYF.

This chain joins TRBV29-1 and TRBJ1-6; D may be TRBD1 (6 bases). Per germline, CDR1 SQVTM and CDR2 ANQGSEA. V shed 4 bases and J shed 9 bases, with 19 bases lying between them. The CDR3 consists of 15 residues. CDR3 sequence (DNA): TGCAGCGTTGTTAATCCCTCGACAGGTACTTCACCCCTCCACTTT. It yields the protein CSVVNPSTGTSPLHF.

CDR3 amino acids: CASSEGTGGLKTQYF. The CDR3 DNA follows: TGTGCCAGCAGTGAAGGGACAGGGGGCTTAAAGACCCAGTACTTC. The rearrangement joins TRBV2 to TRBJ2-5; TRBD1 agrees at 11 bases. Germline loops: CDR1 SNHLY, CDR2 FYNNEI. The CDR3 runs 15 residues. The J segment lost 6 bases and the V segment lost 1 base, leaving 4 bases of the junction unmatched.

A few counts support this clone. As DNA, the CDR3 is TGTGCCAGCAGCGCCCGGGACAGGGGGCGAGGGACTGAAGCTTTCTTT. Amino acids: CASSARDRGRGTEAFF. The J gene is TRBJ1-1, the V gene TRBV5-4, with TRBD1 matching 12 bases. V lost 4 bases and J lost 5; bases outside the gene matches: 9. The CDR3 contains 16 residues. Looked up from germline, CDR1 is SGHNT and CDR2 is YYREEE (reference sequence). Full variable domain (missing parts from reference TRBV5-4 and TRBJ1-1): ETGVTQSPTHLIKTRGQQVTLRCSSQSGHNTVSWYQQALGQGPQFIFQYYREEENGRGNFPPRFSGLQFPNYSSELNVNALELDDSALYLCASSARDRGRGTEAFFGQGTRLTVV.

The chain employs TRBV11-3 and TRBJ1-1; D is ambiguous. Germline V gene lookup returns CDR1 SGHNT and CDR2 YENEEA. This CDR3 has 12 residues. Trimming pared 1 base from V and 7 bases from J, leaving 7 bases between. The CDR3 here is CASSLVTNEAFF. CDR3 DNA sequence: TGTGCCAGCAGCTTAGTAACAAATGAAGCTTTCTTT.

V usage is TRBV19 and J usage is TRBJ1-6; D not resolved. CDR3 length: 17 residues. V was clipped by 6 bases and J by 10 bases, with 25 bases between them. CDR1 is LNHDA, CDR2 SQIVND, per germline (reference sequence). CDR3 DNA sequence: TGTGCCAGTAGCCCCACGCACGTGACATCGGCCAGCTCACCCCTCCACTTT. The encoded protein is CASSPTHVTSASSPLHF. Full variable domain (remainder filled in from reference TRBV19 and TRBJ1-6): DGGITQSPKYLFRKEGQNVTLSCEQNLNHDAMYWYRQDPGQGLRLIYYSQIVNDFQKGDIAEGYSVSREKKESFPLTVTSAQKNPTAFYLCASSPTHVTSASSPLHFGNGTRLTVT.

The V call is TRBV5-8, the J call TRBJ1-6, with D tentatively TRBD1 (6 bases). This CDR3 spans 14 amino acids. Trimming removed 1 base from V and 8 bases from J, with 10 bases in between. Germline V gives CDR1 SGHTS, CDR2 YDEGEE. As DNA, the CDR3 is TGTGCCAGCAGCTTGCCGGGGGGCGATTCACCCCTCCACTTT. Translation gives CASSLPGGDSPLHF.

The chain couples TRBV5-1 to TRBJ2-7; D gene uncertain. This CDR3 region has 13 residues. Germline CDR1 reads SGHRS; CDR2 reads YFSETQ. The ends were cut back, 6 bases at V and 2 bases at J, with 12 bases in the middle. CDR3: CASKSLLAYEQYF. The CDR3, as DNA: TGCGCCAGCAAAAGTCTGCTAGCCTACGAGCAGTACTTC.

The J gene is TRBJ1-6, the V gene TRBV5-1; a weak D match, TRBD1 (6 bases). CDR1 and CDR2 from the germline V gene are SGHRS and YFSETQ. V lost 4 bases, J lost 9 bases, and 20 bases lay in between. This CDR3 region has 16 residues. The CDR3 reads CASSQRRGGLSSPLHF. The DNA for the CDR3 is TGCGCCAGCAGCCAGCGTAGGGGGGGCTTAAGTTCACCCCTCCACTTT.

A few counts support this clone. Within the sample, other DNA sequences also encode this same CDR3. The chain employs TRBV19 and TRBJ2-3; the D is unclear. V lost 3 bases and J lost 0, with 7 bases in between. The V gene's germline CDR1 is LNHDA and CDR2 SQIVND (reference sequence). CDR3 length: 14 residues. CDR3 DNA: TGTGCCAGTAGTATTTCCTCTAGCACAGATACGCAGTATTTT. Its translation: CASSISSSTDTQYF.

This chain links TRBV5-6 with TRBJ2-7; D unresolved. V lost 0 bases to trimming and J lost 2 bases, with 6 bases between them. This CDR3 is built from 13 residues. Germline lookup yields CDR1 SGHDT and CDR2 YYEEEE. Written as DNA, the CDR3 is TGTGCCAGCAGCTTGGCTGGGCCCTACGAGCAGTACTTC. This encodes CASSLAGPYEQYF.

The chain joins TRBV7-3 to TRBJ2-3; D is unresolved. The V gene's germline CDR1 is SGHTA and CDR2 FQGTGA. V lost 5 bases and J lost 0, with 12 bases in between. The CDR3 spans 15 residues. The CDR3 protein is CASSQEVYSTDTQYF. In DNA, the CDR3 is TGTGCCAGCAGCCAAGAGGTCTACAGCACAGATACGCAGTATTTT.

This chain links TRBV6-6 with TRBJ2-5; D is perhaps TRBD1 (5 bases). V was pared by 3 bases and J by 2 bases, with 7 bases between. Germline CDR1 reads MNHNY; CDR2 reads SVGAGI (reference sequence). This CDR3 spans 13 amino acids. CDR3 loop: CASSYDRQETQYF. DNA of the CDR3: TGTGCCAGCAGTTATGACAGACAAGAGACCCAGTACTTC.